The 22 T cell receptor beta chains given below trace back to one sample, sequenced in a study of blood T cell repertoires in COVID-19. The method was immunoSEQ multiplex PCR; TCRdb's version includes in-frame clones alone and lacks a portion of them. The sample carries under 300,000 clones, roughly nine tenths recorded once. Sequencing used PBMCs or T cells enriched from blood (not recorded which). These receptors were collected from a woman in her twenties or thirties with acute COVID-19.

The V gene is TRBV29-1, the J gene TRBJ1-2; maybe TRBD1 (6 bases). Trimming shortened V by 6 bases and J by 2 bases, and 16 bases separated the two germline ends. CDR1 and CDR2 from the germline V gene are SQVTM and ANQGSEA. This CDR3 is built from 14 residues. This CDR3 reads CSVPGGGRNYGYTF. In nucleotides, the CDR3 is TGCAGCGTCCCGGGAGGGGGAAGGAACTATGGCTACACCTTC.

CDR3 sequence (DNA): TGTGCCAGCAGCCAAGCGGGGGGGGCTGGCGAGCAGTACTTC. Translated, it gives CASSQAGGAGEQYF. V and J are TRBV3-1 (or the pseudogene TRBV3-2) and TRBJ2-7, with 8 bases fitting TRBD2. The CDR3 extends over 14 amino acids. CDR1 and CDR2 (germline): LGHDT, YNNKEL (reference sequence). The ends lost 1 base at V and 6 bases at J; junction bases unmatched: 5.

This rearrangement joins TRBV7-9 to TRBJ1-6; 8 positions agree with TRBD1. V lost 2 bases, J lost 15 bases, and 6 bases stayed unmatched. Germline CDR1 SEHNR, CDR2 FQNEAQ (reference sequence). CDR3 length: 13 amino acids. CDR3 in amino acids: CASSLLTGGGLHF. CDR3 in DNA: TGTGCCAGCAGCTTACTAACAGGGGGAGGCCTCCACTTT.

The gene calls are TRBV28 and TRBJ1-1; the match to TRBD1 covers 8 bases. CDR3 length: 16 amino acids. Germline trimming cut 6 bases from V and 0 bases from J; bases unmatched to any gene: 9. Germline CDR1 MDHEN, CDR2 SYDVKM. The DNA for the CDR3 is TGTGCCAGCAGACCAGCAGGGGGCGGGATGAACACTGAAGCTTTCTTT. Protein product: CASRPAGGGMNTEAFF.

V gene TRBV18 combines with J gene TRBJ1-1, with D possibly matching TRBD1 (5 bases). The CDR3 runs to 14 residues. V shed 1 base and J shed 6 bases, with 12 bases lying between them. Germline V gene data show CDR1 as KGHSH and CDR2 as LQKENI. The CDR3 region is CASSPLGASPEAFF. CDR3 in DNA: TGTGCCAGCTCACCACTAGGGGCCAGCCCTGAAGCTTTCTTT.

The rearrangement joins TRBV6-1 to TRBJ1-1, with unresolved D. This CDR3 has 15 amino acids. The V end was cut by 2 bases, the J end by 6 bases, with 16 bases between. In germline, CDR1 is MNHNS, CDR2 SASEGT. The CDR3 nucleotides read TGTGCCAGCAGTGAAAAGTTTGAGGGCAGATCTGAAGCTTTCTTT. Protein: CASSEKFEGRSEAFF.

The genes are TRBV28 and TRBJ1-3, with a weak D call TRBD1 (5 bases). The length of the CDR3 is 16 residues. Germline assignment: CDR1 MDHEN and CDR2 SYDVKM. V lost 2 bases to trimming and J lost 0 bases, with 11 bases between them. The CDR3: CASSLNPGISGNTIYF. The CDR3 DNA follows: TGTGCCAGCAGTTTAAATCCAGGGATCTCTGGAAACACCATATATTTT.

The V and J genes are TRBV27 and TRBJ2-1; the D is unclear. Germline V gives CDR1 MNHEY, CDR2 SMNVEV (reference sequence). This CDR3 region has 11 residues. The V end was cut by 5 bases, the J end by 8 bases, with 7 bases between. The CDR3 loop is CASSLADEQFF. The CDR3 DNA follows: TGTGCCAGCAGTCTGGCCGATGAGCAGTTCTTC.

This clone was observed a single time. The chain has TRBV10-3 and TRBJ2-3; unclear D gene. The CDR3 spans 16 residues. Germline CDR1 ENHRY, CDR2 SYGVKD. V shed 3 bases and J shed 3 bases, with 16 bases lying between them. In nucleotides, the CDR3 is TGTGCCATCAGTGAAAGAGAGCAGGCGTTAACAGATACGCAGTATTTT. Protein product: CAISEREQALTDTQYF.

The rearrangement uses TRBV28 and TRBJ2-1, with 8 positions matching TRBD1. This CDR3 contains 16 residues. V was pared by 2 bases and J by 2 bases, with 5 bases of the junction left unmatched. Germline-derived CDR1 and CDR2 are MDHEN and SYDVKM. CDR3 DNA sequence: TGTGCCAGCAGTTTACCCCGACAGGGGACCTACAATGAGCAGTTCTTC. Its protein product is CASSLPRQGTYNEQFF.

The chain has TRBV20-1 and TRBJ2-3; 9 bases map to TRBD2. J lost 7 bases, V lost 3 bases, and 5 bases had no gene match. The CDR3 is made up of 13 amino acids. Germline V gene data show CDR1 as DFQATT and CDR2 as SNEGSKA (reference sequence). Written as DNA, the CDR3 is TGCAGTGCTAGTTTGCGGGGGGGTTATACGCAGTATTTT. It is translated as CSASLRGGYTQYF.

The V gene is TRBV28, the J gene TRBJ1-2, with 8 positions matching TRBD1. CDR3 length: 15 residues. Germline CDR1 MDHEN, CDR2 SYDVKM. The junction had 5 bases not matched to a gene; V was cut back by 0 bases and J by 5 bases. The DNA for the CDR3 is TGTGCCAGCAGTTTATGGGACAGGGAAGGATATGGCTACACCTTC. Amino acids: CASSLWDREGYGYTF.

J is TRBJ2-5 and V is TRBV30, with a possible D match to TRBD1 (5 bases). Trimming pared 3 bases from V and 2 bases from J, leaving 10 bases between. The CDR3 spans 13 residues. The V gene's germline CDR1 is GTSNPN and CDR2 SVGIG (reference sequence). The CDR3 reads CAWSHRRQETQYF. The DNA of the CDR3 is TGTGCCTGGAGCCACAGGAGACAAGAGACCCAGTACTTC.

The table lists this clone with a count of one. A read error may account for a junction end that differs from germline. The chain couples TRBV7-7 to TRBJ2-1, with 7 bases aligning to TRBD1. The CDR3 is 15 residues long. Germline CDR1 and CDR2: SSHAT and FNYEAQ (reference sequence). The CDR3 DNA sequence: TGTGCTAGCAGCCTGGGACAGACTTTCTACAATGAGCAGTTCTTC. Its protein product is CASSLGQTFYNEQFF.

This chain links TRBV6-2 or TRBV6-3 with TRBJ2-7; the match to TRBD1 covers 7 bases. Germline V lookup: CDR1 MNHEY, CDR2 SVGEGT. The CDR3 has 14 residues. Trimming at V came to 6 bases and at J to 4 bases, leaving 9 bases not matched to a gene. The CDR3 nucleotides read TGTGCCAGCAGCCTCCCTCCACAGGGGTACGAGCAGTACTTC. Protein product: CASSLPPQGYEQYF.

The V gene is TRBV24-1, the J gene TRBJ2-3; 11 bases are a match to TRBD2. The V segment lost 2 bases and the J segment 5 bases; nucleotides outside the gene matches: 8. The CDR3 runs to 17 residues. Germline V gene sequence: CDR1 KGHDR, CDR2 SFDVKD. The CDR3 coding sequence is TGTGCCACCAGTGATTGGGTTAGCGGGGGGGCACAAGATACGCAGTATTTT. Amino acids: CATSDWVSGGAQDTQYF.

The chain links TRBV5-4 to TRBJ2-5; 8 bases match TRBD2. Germline trimming cut 4 bases from V and 4 bases from J; bases unmatched to any gene: 18. The V gene's germline CDR1 is SGHNT and CDR2 YYREEE (reference sequence). This CDR3 contains 18 residues. The CDR3 loop reads CASSPGGARGVGGETQYF. The CDR3 nucleotides are TGTGCCAGCAGCCCGGGGGGGGCGCGGGGGGTGGGCGGAGAGACCCAGTACTTC.

The J gene is TRBJ2-1, the V gene TRBV19; 9 nucleotides match TRBD2. V shed 5 bases, J shed 3 bases, and the junction held 8 bases outside the gene matches. There are 16 residues in the CDR3. Germline V CDR1 and CDR2: LNHDA, SQIVND (reference sequence). In nucleotides, the CDR3 is TGTGCCAGTAGTGATCCCGGGACTAGCATCTACAATGAGCAGTTCTTC. This codes for CASSDPGTSIYNEQFF.

The J gene is TRBJ2-4, the V gene TRBV4-2; 11 nucleotides line up with TRBD2. V lost 1 base to trimming and J lost 9 bases; unmatched junction nucleotides: 11. This CDR3 region has 17 residues. The germline V gene encodes CDR1 LGHNA and CDR2 YNFKEQ. The CDR3 DNA is TGTGCCAGCAGCCAAGGAAGACTAGCGGGATCTGAATTCATTCAGTACTTC. Its translation: CASSQGRLAGSEFIQYF.

The genes are TRBV30 and TRBJ2-4; tentative D call: TRBD2 (6 bases). Trimming pared 1 base from V and 6 bases from J, leaving 10 bases between. CDR1 is GTSNPN and CDR2 is SVGIG in the germline V gene (reference sequence). CDR3 size: 13 residues. The CDR3 loop is CAWSAGVGNIQYF. The CDR3 DNA reads as TGTGCCTGGAGTGCGGGGGTGGGAAACATTCAGTACTTC.

Points on this clone: The sample holds other DNA sequences that translate to the same CDR3. This sequence joins TRBV20-1 and TRBJ2-1; D unresolved. The germline V gene encodes CDR1 DFQATT and CDR2 SNEGSKA (reference sequence). Trimming took off 5 bases at V and 4 bases at J, with 6 bases between the two ends. The CDR3 has 11 amino acids. DNA of the CDR3: TGCAGTGCTCGGAGATACAATGAGCAGTTCTTC. Translating it yields CSARRYNEQFF.

The chain links TRBV28 to TRBJ1-1, with D unresolved. The germline gives CDR1 MDHEN, CDR2 SYDVKM. The CDR3 spans 11 residues. V dropped 7 bases and J dropped 8 bases, with 11 bases sitting between them. CDR3 amino acids: CASIYGSEAFF. CDR3 sequence (DNA): TGTGCCAGCATCTATGGGAGCGAAGCTTTCTTT.